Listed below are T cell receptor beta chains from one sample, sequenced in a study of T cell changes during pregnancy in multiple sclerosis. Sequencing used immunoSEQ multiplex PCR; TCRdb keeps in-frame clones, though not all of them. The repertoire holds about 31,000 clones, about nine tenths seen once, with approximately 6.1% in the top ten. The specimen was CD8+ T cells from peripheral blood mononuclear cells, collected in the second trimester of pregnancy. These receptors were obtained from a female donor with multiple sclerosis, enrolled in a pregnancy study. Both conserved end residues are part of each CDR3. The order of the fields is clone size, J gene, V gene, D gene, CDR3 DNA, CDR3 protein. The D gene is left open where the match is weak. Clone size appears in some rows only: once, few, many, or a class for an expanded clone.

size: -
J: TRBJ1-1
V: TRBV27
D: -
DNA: TGTGCCAGCAGCAACTGGGGGGGGACTGAAGCTTTCTTT
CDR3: CASSNWGGTEAFF

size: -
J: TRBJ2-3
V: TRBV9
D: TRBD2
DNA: TGTGCCAGCAGCGCGAGCGGGAGTGGGACAGATACGCAGTATTTT
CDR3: CASSASGSGTDTQYF

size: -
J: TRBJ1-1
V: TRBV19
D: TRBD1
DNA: TGTGCCAGTAGTGAAGACAGGGGGCTCACTGAAGCTTTCTTT
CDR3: CASSEDRGLTEAFF

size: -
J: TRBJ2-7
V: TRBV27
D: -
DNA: TGTGCCAGCAGTTCCCGGGACAACCTTTACGAGCAGTACTTC
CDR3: CASSSRDNLYEQYF

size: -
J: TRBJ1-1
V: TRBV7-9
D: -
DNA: TGTGCCAGCAGCTCCGGTACTGAAGCTTTCTTT
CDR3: CASSSGTEAFF

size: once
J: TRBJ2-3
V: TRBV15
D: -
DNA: TGTGCCACCAGCAGAGAGTCTAGCGCTACAGATACGCAGTATTTT
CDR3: CATSRESSATDTQYF

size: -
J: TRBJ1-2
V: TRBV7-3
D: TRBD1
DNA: TGTGCCAGCAGCCCCCGGACAGGCCTCTATGGCTACACCTTC
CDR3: CASSPRTGLYGYTF

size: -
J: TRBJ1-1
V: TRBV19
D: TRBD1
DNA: TGTGCCAGTAGTATATTCGGAGGGGGCGGATACACTGAAGCTTTCTTT
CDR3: CASSIFGGGGYTEAFF

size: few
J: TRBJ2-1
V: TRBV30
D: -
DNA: TGTGCCTGGACGAGCGGAACCTCCTACAATGAGCAGTTCTTC
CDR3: CAWTSGTSYNEQFF

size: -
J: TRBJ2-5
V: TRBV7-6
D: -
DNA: TGTGCCAGCAGCTCCCGCCGAGCGGGCCAAGAGACCCAGTACTTC
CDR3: CASSSRRAGQETQYF

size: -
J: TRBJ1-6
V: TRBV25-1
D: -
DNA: TGTGCCAGCAGTGAATCCGGGGGTCGGGGTTCACCCCTCCACTTT
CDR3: CASSESGGRGSPLHF

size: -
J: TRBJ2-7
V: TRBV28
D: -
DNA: TGTGCCAGCAGATCAGGATACGAGCAGTACTTC
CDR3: CASRSGYEQYF

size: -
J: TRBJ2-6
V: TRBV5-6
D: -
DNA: TGTGCCAGCAGCGGTAACAGGGTACGAGGGGCCAACGTCCTGACTTTC
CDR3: CASSGNRVRGANVLTF

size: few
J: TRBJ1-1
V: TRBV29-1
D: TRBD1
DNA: TGCAGCGCCGAAATACAGGGGATTGAAGCTTTCTTT
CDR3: CSAEIQGIEAFF

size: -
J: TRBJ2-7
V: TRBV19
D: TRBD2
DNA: TGTGCCAGTAGTTTCGGGAGGGTCTACGAGCAGTACTTC
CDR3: CASSFGRVYEQYF

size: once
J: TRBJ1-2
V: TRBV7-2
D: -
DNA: TGTGCCAGCAGCTTAGACAGGGAGGGCTATGGCTACACCTTC
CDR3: CASSLDREGYGYTF

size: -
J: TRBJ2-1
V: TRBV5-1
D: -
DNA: TGCGCCAGCAGAGGTAGCGGCTACAATGAGCAGTTCTTC
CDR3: CASRGSGYNEQFF

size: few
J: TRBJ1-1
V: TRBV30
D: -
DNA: TGTGCCTGGAGTGTTATGAACACTGAAGCTTTCTTT
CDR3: CAWSVMNTEAFF

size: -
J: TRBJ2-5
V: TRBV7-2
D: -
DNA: TGTGCCAGCAGCCCCTCCCAACGGGAGTATGTAGAGACCCAGTACTTC
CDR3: CASSPSQREYVETQYF

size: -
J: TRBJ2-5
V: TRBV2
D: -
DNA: TGTGCCAGCAGTGAGTCTTTTACTTCCCCCCCCGAGACCCAGTACTTC
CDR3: CASSESFTSPPETQYF

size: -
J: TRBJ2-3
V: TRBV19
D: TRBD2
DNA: TGTGCCAGTAGTTCGACTAGCGCTAAAGATACGCAGTATTTT
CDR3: CASSSTSAKDTQYF

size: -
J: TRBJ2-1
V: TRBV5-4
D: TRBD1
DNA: TGTGCCAGCAGCTCCGACAGGGTGGGGGATGAGCAGTTCTTC
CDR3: CASSSDRVGDEQFF

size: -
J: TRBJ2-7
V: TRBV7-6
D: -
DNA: TGTGCCAGCAGCTTAGGTTCAGGGATGCTACTCTTC
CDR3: CASSLGSGMLLF

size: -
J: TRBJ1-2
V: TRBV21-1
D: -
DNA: TGTGCCAGCAGCAAAGTAGCGTATTCTAACTATGGCTACACCTTC
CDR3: CASSKVAYSNYGYTF

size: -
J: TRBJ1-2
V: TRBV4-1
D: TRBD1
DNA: TGCGCCAGCAGCCAAGGCAGGGGGTCTGGCTACACCTTC
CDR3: CASSQGRGSGYTF

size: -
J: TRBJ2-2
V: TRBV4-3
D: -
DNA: TGCGCCAGCAGCCAAGAGAGGAACACCGGGGAGCTGTTTTTT
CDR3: CASSQERNTGELFF

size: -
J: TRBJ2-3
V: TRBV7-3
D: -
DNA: TGTGCCAGCAGCCCAACAGGGGGGGGCACAGATACGCAGTATTTT
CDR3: CASSPTGGGTDTQYF

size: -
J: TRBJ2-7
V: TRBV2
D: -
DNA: TGTGCCAGCTTCTTGAGAAGCTCCTACGAGCAGTACTTC
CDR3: CASFLRSSYEQYF

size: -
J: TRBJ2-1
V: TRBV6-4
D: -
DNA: TGTGCCAGCAGTGAAAGGGACAACAATGAGCAGTTCTTC
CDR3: CASSERDNNEQFF

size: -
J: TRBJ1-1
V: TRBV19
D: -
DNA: TGTGCCAGCCAGGGGCCAAGGCCTGAAGCTTTCTTT
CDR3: CASQGPRPEAFF

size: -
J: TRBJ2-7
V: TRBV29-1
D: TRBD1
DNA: TGCAGCGTTGCATGGGACAGGGGGCTTAACGAGCAGTACTTC
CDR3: CSVAWDRGLNEQYF

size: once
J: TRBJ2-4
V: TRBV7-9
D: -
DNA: TGTGCCAGCAGGGACCTAGCGCACGCCACTCCCAAAAACATTCAGTACTTC
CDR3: CASRDLAHATPKNIQYF